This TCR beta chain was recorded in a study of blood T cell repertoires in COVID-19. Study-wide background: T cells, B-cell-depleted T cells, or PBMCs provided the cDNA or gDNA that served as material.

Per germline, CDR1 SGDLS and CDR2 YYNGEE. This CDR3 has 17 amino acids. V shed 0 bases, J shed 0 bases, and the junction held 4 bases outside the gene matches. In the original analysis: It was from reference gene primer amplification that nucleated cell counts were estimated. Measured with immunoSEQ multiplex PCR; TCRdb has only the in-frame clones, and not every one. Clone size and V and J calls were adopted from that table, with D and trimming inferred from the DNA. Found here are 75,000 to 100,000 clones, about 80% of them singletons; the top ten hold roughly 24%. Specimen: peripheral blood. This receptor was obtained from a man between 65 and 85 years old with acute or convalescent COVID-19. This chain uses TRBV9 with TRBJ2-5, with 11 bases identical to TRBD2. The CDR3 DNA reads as TGTGCCAGCAGCGTAGGACTAGCGGGGTCGTACCAAGAGACCCAGTACTTC. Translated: CASSVGLAGSYQETQYF.